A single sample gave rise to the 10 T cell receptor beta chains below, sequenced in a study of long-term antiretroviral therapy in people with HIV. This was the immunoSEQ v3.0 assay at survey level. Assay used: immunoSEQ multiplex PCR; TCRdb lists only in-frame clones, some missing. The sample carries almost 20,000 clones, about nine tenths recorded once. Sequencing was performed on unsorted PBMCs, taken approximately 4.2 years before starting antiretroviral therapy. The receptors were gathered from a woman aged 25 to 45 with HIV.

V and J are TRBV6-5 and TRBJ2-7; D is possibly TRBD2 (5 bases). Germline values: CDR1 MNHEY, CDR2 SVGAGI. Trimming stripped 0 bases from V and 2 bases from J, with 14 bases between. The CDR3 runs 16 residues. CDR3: CASSYSGGGGTYEQYF. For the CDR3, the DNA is TGTGCCAGCAGTTACTCAGGAGGTGGCGGAACCTACGAGCAGTACTTC.

This CDR3 reads CSVSGTSGGYNEQFF. The CDR3 bases are TGCAGCGTCTCCGGGACTAGCGGGGGGTACAATGAGCAGTTCTTC. V and J are TRBV29-1 and TRBJ2-1; 15 bases are a match to TRBD2. Germline trimming cut 6 bases from V and 4 bases from J; bases unmatched to any gene: 4. CDR1 and CDR2 (germline): SQVTM, ANQGSEA. CDR3 length: 15 amino acids.

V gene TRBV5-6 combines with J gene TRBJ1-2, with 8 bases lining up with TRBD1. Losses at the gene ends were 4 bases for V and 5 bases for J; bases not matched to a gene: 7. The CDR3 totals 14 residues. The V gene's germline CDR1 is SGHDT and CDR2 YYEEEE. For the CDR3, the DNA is TGTGCCAGCAGCCCCCAGGGGACAGGTTATGGCTACACCTTC. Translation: CASSPQGTGYGYTF.

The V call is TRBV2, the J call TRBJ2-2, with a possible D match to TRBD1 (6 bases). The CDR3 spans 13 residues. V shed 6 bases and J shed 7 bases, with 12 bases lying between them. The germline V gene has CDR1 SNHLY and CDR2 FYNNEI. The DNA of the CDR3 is TGTGCCAGCAGCTGGGGGCTGGGCGGGGAGCTGTTTTTT. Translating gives CASSWGLGGELFF. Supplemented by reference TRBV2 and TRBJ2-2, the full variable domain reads EPEVTQTPSHQVTQMGQEVILRCVPISNHLYFYWYRQILGQKVEFLVSFYNNEISEKSEIFDDQFSVERPDGSNFTLKIRSTKLEDSAMYFCASSWGLGGELFFGEGSRLTVL.

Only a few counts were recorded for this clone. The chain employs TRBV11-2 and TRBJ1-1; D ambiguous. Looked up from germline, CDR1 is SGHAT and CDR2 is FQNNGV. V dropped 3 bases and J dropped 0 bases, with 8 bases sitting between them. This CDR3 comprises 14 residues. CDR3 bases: TGTGCCAGCAGCTTCAGTTCCGTGAACACTGAAGCTTTCTTT. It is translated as CASSFSSVNTEAFF.

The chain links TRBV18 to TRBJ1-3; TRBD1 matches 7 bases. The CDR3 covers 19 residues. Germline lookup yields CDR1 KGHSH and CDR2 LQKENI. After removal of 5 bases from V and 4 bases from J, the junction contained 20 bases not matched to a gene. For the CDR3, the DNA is TGTGCCAGCTCAGTAAAATTAGCAGGGGGGCACATCTGGGGAAACACCATATATTTT. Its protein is CASSVKLAGGHIWGNTIYF.

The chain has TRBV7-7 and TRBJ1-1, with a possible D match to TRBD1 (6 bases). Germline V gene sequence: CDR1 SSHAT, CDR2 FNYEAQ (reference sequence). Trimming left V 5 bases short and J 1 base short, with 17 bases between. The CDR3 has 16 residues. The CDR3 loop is CASSRTWTEKNTEAFF. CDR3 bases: TGTGCCAGCAGCCGAACATGGACAGAGAAGAACACTGAAGCTTTCTTT. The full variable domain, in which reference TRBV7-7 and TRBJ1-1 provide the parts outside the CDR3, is GAGVSQSPRYKVTKRGQDVTLRCDPISSHATLYWYQQALGQGPEFLTYFNYEAQPDKSGLPSDRFSAERPEGSISTLTIQRTEQRDSAMYRCASSRTWTEKNTEAFFGQGTRLTVV.

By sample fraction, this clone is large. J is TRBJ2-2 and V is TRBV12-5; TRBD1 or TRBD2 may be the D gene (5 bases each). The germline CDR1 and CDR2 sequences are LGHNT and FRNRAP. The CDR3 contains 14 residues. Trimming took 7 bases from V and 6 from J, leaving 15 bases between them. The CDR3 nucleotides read TGTGCTAGTGCCCTAGGGGACCTCGCCGGGGAGCTGTTTTTT. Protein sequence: CASALGDLAGELFF.

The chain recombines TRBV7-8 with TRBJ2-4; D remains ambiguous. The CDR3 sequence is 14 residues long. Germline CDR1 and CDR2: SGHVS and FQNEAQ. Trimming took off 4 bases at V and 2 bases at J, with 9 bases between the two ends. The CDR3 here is CASSSRVSKNIQYF. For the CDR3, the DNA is TGTGCCAGCAGCTCAAGGGTATCCAAAAACATTCAGTACTTC.

The CDR3 region has the DNA TGTGCCAGCAGCGACGGACAGGCAAATTATGGCTACACCTTC. Residues: CASSDGQANYGYTF. This chain uses TRBV7-2 with TRBJ1-2; TRBD1 matches at 7 bases. With 5 bases clipped from V and 5 bases from J, the junction kept 8 bases outside the gene matches. This CDR3 region has 14 residues. Looked up from germline, CDR1 is SGHTA and CDR2 is FQGNSA.